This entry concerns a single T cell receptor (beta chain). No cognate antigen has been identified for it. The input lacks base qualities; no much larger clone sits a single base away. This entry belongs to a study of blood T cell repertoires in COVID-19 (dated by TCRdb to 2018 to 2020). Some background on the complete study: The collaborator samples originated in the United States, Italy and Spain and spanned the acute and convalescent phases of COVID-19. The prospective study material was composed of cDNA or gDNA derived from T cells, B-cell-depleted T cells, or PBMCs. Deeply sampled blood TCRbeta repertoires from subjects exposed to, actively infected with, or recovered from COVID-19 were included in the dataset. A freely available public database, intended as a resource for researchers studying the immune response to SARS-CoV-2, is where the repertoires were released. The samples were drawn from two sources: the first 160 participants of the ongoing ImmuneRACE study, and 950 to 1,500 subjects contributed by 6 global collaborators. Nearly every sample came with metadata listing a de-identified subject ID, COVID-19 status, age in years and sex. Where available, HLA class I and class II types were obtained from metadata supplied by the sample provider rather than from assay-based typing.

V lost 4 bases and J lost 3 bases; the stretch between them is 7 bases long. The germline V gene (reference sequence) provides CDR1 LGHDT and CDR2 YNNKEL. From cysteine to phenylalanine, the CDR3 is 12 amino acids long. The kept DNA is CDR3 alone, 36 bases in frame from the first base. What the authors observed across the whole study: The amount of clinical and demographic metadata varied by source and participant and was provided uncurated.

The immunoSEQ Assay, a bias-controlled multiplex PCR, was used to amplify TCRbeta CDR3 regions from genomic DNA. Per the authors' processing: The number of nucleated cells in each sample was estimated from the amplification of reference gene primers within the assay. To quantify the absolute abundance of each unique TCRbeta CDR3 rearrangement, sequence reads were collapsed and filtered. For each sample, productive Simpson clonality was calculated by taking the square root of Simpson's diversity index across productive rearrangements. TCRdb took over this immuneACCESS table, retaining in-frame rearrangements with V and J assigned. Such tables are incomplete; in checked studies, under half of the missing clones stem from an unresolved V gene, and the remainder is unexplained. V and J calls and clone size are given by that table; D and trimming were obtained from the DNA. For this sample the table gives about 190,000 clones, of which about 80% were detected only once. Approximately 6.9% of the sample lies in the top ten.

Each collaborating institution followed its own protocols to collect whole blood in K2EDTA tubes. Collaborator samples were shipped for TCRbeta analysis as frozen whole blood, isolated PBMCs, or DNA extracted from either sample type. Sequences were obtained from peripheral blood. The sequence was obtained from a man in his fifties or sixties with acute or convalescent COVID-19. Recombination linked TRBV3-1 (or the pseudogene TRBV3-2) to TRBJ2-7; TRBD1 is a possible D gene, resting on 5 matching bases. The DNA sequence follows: TGTGCCAGCAGCCCTCAGGGCTACGAGCAGTACTTC. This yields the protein CASSPQGYEQYF.